The 23 T cell receptor beta chains below come from one sample, sequenced in a study of blood T cell repertoires in COVID-19 (TCRdb year 2020). The library was prepared using the immunoSEQ multiplex PCR assay. TCRdb mirrors the immuneACCESS table, restricted to in-frame sequences. Some clones are absent from its copies; in checked studies, under half trace to an unresolved V gene, and the reason for the others is unknown. For this sample there are roughly 150,000 clones; 88% appear just once. The ten most abundant clones make up around 1.9% of the sample. The material sequenced was peripheral blood. The receptors were gathered from a man aged 50-59 years who had recovered from COVID-19.

J is TRBJ2-3 and V is TRBV9, with 8 bases matching TRBD2. The CDR3 sequence is 17 residues long. Per the germline V gene, CDR1 is SGDLS and CDR2 is YYNGEE. With V trimmed by 3 bases and J by 2 bases, 11 bases remained unmatched. CDR3 amino acids: CASSGPWKAGVTDTQYF. DNA for the CDR3: TGTGCCAGCAGCGGTCCCTGGAAAGCGGGGGTCACAGATACGCAGTATTTT.

The V and J genes are TRBV5-6 and TRBJ2-5, with D unclear. The CDR3 extends over 14 amino acids. Trimming took off 0 bases at V and 3 bases at J, with 9 bases between the two ends. The germline gives CDR1 SGHDT, CDR2 YYEEEE. DNA of the CDR3: TGTGCCAGCAGCTTGGGACACCCTAAAGAGACCCAGTACTTC. Translated, it gives CASSLGHPKETQYF.

J is TRBJ1-4 and V is TRBV29-1, with D tentatively TRBD1 (5 bases). The CDR3 is 13 residues long. Trimming left V 1 base short and J 12 bases short, with 15 bases between. CDR1 and CDR2 (germline): SQVTM, ANQGSEA. CDR3 nucleotides: TGCAGCGTTGAAGGAACTACGGGGGTTGAACTGTTTTTT. The encoded protein is CSVEGTTGVELFF.

J is TRBJ2-3 and V is TRBV27, with 7 positions matching TRBD1. The CDR3 totals 15 residues. The J segment lost 4 bases and the V segment lost 5 bases, leaving 9 bases of the junction unmatched. Germline values: CDR1 MNHEY, CDR2 SMNVEV (reference sequence). CDR3 loop: CASSPQTGRADTQYF. The CDR3 DNA reads TGTGCCAGCAGTCCCCAGACAGGGCGGGCAGATACGCAGTATTTT.

J is TRBJ1-6 and V is TRBV4-2; tentative D call: TRBD1 (6 bases). Germline V gene data show CDR1 as LGHNA and CDR2 as YNFKEQ. V lost 1 base and J lost 6, with 31 bases in between. This CDR3 region has 22 residues. The CDR3 DNA reads as TGTGCCAGCAGCCAAGTTCCCTTCCCGACAGGTCCCTATCCAGTGGGTAATTCACCCCTCCACTTT. Translated, it gives CASSQVPFPTGPYPVGNSPLHF.

V and J are TRBV10-3 and TRBJ2-7; no clear D. The CDR3 runs to 12 residues. Trimming took off 3 bases at V and 4 bases at J, with 7 bases between the two ends. Germline values: CDR1 ENHRY, CDR2 SYGVKD. The CDR3 nucleotides are TGTGCCATCAGTGATCTCCGGTACGAGCAGTACTTC. Amino acid sequence: CAISDLRYEQYF.

This rearrangement joins TRBV6-2 or TRBV6-3 to TRBJ2-5; 8 bases map to TRBD2. V lost 6 bases and J lost 1; bases outside the gene matches: 13. The CDR3 is 17 amino acids. CDR1 and CDR2 (germline): MNHEY, SVGEGT. CDR3 region: CASSQHLNSGVQETQYF. DNA for the CDR3: TGTGCCAGCAGCCAACACCTAAATAGCGGGGTCCAAGAGACCCAGTACTTC.

The J gene is TRBJ2-2, the V gene TRBV18, with 7 bases matching TRBD1. J was trimmed by 2 bases and V by 0 bases; bases with no gene match: 3. Germline V gene sequence: CDR1 KGHSH, CDR2 LQKENI. This CDR3 has 16 amino acids. The CDR3, as DNA: TGTGCCAGCTCACCACCAGGGGGCCTAAACACCGGGGAGCTGTTTTTT. The encoded protein is CASSPPGGLNTGELFF. Full variable domain (outside the CDR3, taken from reference TRBV18 and TRBJ2-2): NAGVMQNPRHLVRRRGQEARLRCSPMKGHSHVYWYRQLPEEGLKFMVYLQKENIIDESGMPKERFSAEFPKEGPSILRIQQVVRGDSAAYFCASSPPGGLNTGELFFGEGSRLTVL.

CDR3: CSVEATSGSIYEQYF. For the CDR3, the DNA is TGCAGCGTTGAAGCGACTAGCGGGAGCATCTACGAGCAGTACTTC. This chain links TRBV29-1 with TRBJ2-7, with 12 bases matching TRBD2. In germline, CDR1 is SQVTM, CDR2 ANQGSEA. With 1 base clipped from V and 3 bases from J, the junction kept 4 bases outside the gene matches. The CDR3 contains 15 residues.

The rearrangement uses TRBV5-1 and TRBJ2-5; possibly TRBD1 for D (6 bases). Germline V gene data show CDR1 as SGHRS and CDR2 as YFSETQ. V was trimmed by 0 bases and J by 1 base, leaving 10 bases between them. The length of the CDR3 is 15 residues. CDR3 nucleotides: TGCGCCAGCAGCTTGGACGGCAGGGGCCAAGAGACCCAGTACTTC. Its translation: CASSLDGRGQETQYF.

The chain's CDR3 is CASSGSRGASGSYEQFF. The CDR3 region has the DNA TGTGCCAGCAGCGGAAGCAGAGGGGCTAGCGGGAGCTATGAGCAGTTCTTC. The V gene is TRBV5-6, the J gene TRBJ2-1, with TRBD2 identical over 10 bases. The CDR3 runs 17 residues. CDR1 and CDR2 (germline): SGHDT, YYEEEE. V lost 4 bases to trimming and J lost 8 bases; unmatched junction nucleotides: 15. The full variable domain, with the rest looked up from reference TRBV5-6 and TRBJ2-1, is DAGVTQSPTHLIKTRGQQVTLRCSPKSGHDTVSWYQQALGQGPQFIFQYYEEEERQRGNFPDRFSGHQFPNYSSELNVNALLLGDSALYLCASSGSRGASGSYEQFFGPGTRLTVL.

The gene calls are TRBV7-3 and TRBJ1-6, with TRBD1 as a possible D gene (5 bases). CDR3 length: 14 amino acids. The germline CDR1 and CDR2 sequences are SGHTA and FQGTGA. The V gene lost 6 bases and the J gene lost 7 bases, with 13 bases spanning the gap. CDR3 coding DNA: TGTGCCAGCAGTCAACAGGCGGGGAATTCACCCCTCCACTTT. Translation: CASSQQAGNSPLHF. Together with reference TRBV7-3 and TRBJ1-6, the CDR3 gives the full variable domain: GAGVSQTPSNKVTEKGKYVELRCDPISGHTALYWYRQSLGQGPEFLIYFQGTGAADDSGLPNDRFFAVRPEGSVSTLKIQRTERGDSAVYLCASSQQAGNSPLHFGNGTRLTVT.

The chain carries TRBV2 and TRBJ1-5, with a weak D call TRBD1 (5 bases). The CDR3 contains 15 residues. Germline CDR1 reads SNHLY; CDR2 reads FYNNEI. With 5 bases removed from V and 0 bases from J, the gap between germline ends came to 11 bases. This CDR3 reads CASSQGAGSNQPQHF. DNA for the CDR3: TGTGCCAGCAGTCAAGGGGCGGGTAGCAATCAGCCCCAGCATTTT.

The V call is TRBV9, the J call TRBJ2-2; TRBD1 aligns across 10 bases. The CDR3 sequence is 16 residues long. J gave up 5 bases and V 0 bases, and 4 bases lay outside the gene matches. CDR1 and CDR2 from the germline V gene are SGDLS and YYNGEE. The chain's CDR3 is CASSVGTGGWTGELFF. CDR3 coding DNA: TGTGCCAGCAGCGTAGGGACAGGGGGATGGACCGGGGAGCTGTTTTTT.

The V call is TRBV29-1, the J call TRBJ2-5, with TRBD2 matching 10 bases. The ends lost 0 bases at V and 1 base at J; junction bases unmatched: 8. The CDR3 has 17 residues. CDR1 is SQVTM, CDR2 ANQGSEA, per germline. CDR3 sequence: CSVEDGMTSGRQETQYF. Here the CDR3 DNA reads TGCAGCGTTGAAGATGGGATGACTAGCGGGCGCCAAGAGACCCAGTACTTC.

This clone is a singleton in its sample. This chain connects TRBV5-1 to TRBJ2-5; a weak D match, TRBD1 (6 bases). The length of the CDR3 is 14 residues. Per the germline V gene, CDR1 is SGHRS and CDR2 is YFSETQ. V was cut by 0 bases and J by 2 bases, with 8 bases left in between. CDR3 protein: CASSLGRGQETQYF. For the CDR3, the DNA is TGCGCCAGCAGCTTGGGTAGGGGGCAAGAGACCCAGTACTTC. Based on the CDR3 plus reference TRBV5-1 and TRBJ2-5, the full variable domain is KAGVTQTPRYLIKTRGQQVTLSCSPISGHRSVSWYQQTPGQGLQFLFEYFSETQRNKGNFPGRFSGRQFSNSRSEMNVSTLELGDSALYLCASSLGRGQETQYFGPGTRLLVL.

The chain uses TRBV6-2 or TRBV6-3 and TRBJ1-2; 7 bases agree with TRBD1. This CDR3 region has 16 residues. The J segment lost 0 bases and the V segment lost 4 bases, leaving 8 bases of the junction unmatched. From germline, CDR1 is MNHEY and CDR2 SVGEGT. The chain's CDR3 is CASSFMTGRPNYGYTF. The CDR3 coding sequence is TGTGCCAGCAGTTTTATGACAGGGCGTCCTAACTATGGCTACACCTTC.

J is TRBJ2-1 and V is TRBV6-5, with D uncertain. The CDR3 is 14 amino acids. V dropped 0 bases and J dropped 9 bases, with 12 bases sitting between them. Germline CDR1 MNHEY, CDR2 SVGAGI. CDR3 amino acids: CASSYSFSGSEQFF. CDR3 DNA: TGTGCCAGCAGTTACTCTTTCTCTGGCTCTGAGCAGTTCTTC.

This clone was detected once. The J gene is TRBJ1-5, the V gene TRBV6-1; D gene ambiguous. The CDR3 sequence is 11 residues long. Germline CDR1 and CDR2: MNHNS and SASEGT. V was trimmed by 2 bases and J by 9 bases, leaving 5 bases between them. The DNA for the CDR3 is TGTGCCAGCAGTGAAAAGCTGCCCCAGCATTTT. Its protein product is CASSEKLPQHF.

This clone was counted a single time. The chain carries TRBV19 and TRBJ2-1, with 8 positions matching TRBD2. The germline V gene encodes CDR1 LNHDA and CDR2 SQIVND (reference sequence). This CDR3 spans 16 amino acids. The V segment lost 4 bases and the J segment 1 base; nucleotides outside the gene matches: 6. The CDR3 region has the DNA TGTGCCAGTAGTACCGTAGCGGGGAGTTCCTACAATGAGCAGTTCTTC. Its protein is CASSTVAGSSYNEQFF. The full variable domain, in which reference TRBV19 and TRBJ2-1 provide the parts outside the CDR3, is DGGITQSPKYLFRKEGQNVTLSCEQNLNHDAMYWYRQDPGQGLRLIYYSQIVNDFQKGDIAEGYSVSREKKESFPLTVTSAQKNPTAFYLCASSTVAGSSYNEQFFGPGTRLTVL.

J is TRBJ2-7 and V is TRBV19, with 9 bases that match TRBD2. The CDR3 consists of 14 residues. CDR1 and CDR2 from the germline V gene are LNHDA and SQIVND (reference sequence). V was clipped by 5 bases and J by 4 bases; unmatched bases: 6. The CDR3 sequence: CASSDSGRGYEQYF. In DNA form, the CDR3 reads TGTGCCAGTAGTGATAGCGGGAGAGGATACGAGCAGTACTTC.

The chain has TRBV7-2 and TRBJ2-3; D ambiguous. This CDR3 contains 13 residues. V was trimmed by 8 bases and J by 2 bases, leaving 11 bases between them. Germline assignment: CDR1 SGHTA and CDR2 FQGNSA. The CDR3 DNA reads as TGTGCCAGCGCCCCCCAGATCACAGATACGCAGTATTTT. Its protein is CASAPQITDTQYF.

The chain carries TRBV15 and TRBJ2-4; 7 bases align to TRBD1. CDR1 and CDR2 (germline): LNHNV, YYDKDF (reference sequence). The CDR3 is 14 residues long. The V segment lost 8 bases and the J segment 8 bases; nucleotides outside the gene matches: 12. The CDR3, as DNA: TGTGCCACCGCAACAGGGGCCAACCGGGACATTCAGTACTTC. Protein sequence: CATATGANRDIQYF.